This entry lists 8 T cell receptor beta chains sequenced from one sample in a study of T cell repertoires in cytomegalovirus infection. These TCRs are of unknown antigen specificity. One entry per CDR3 protein results from TCRdb running MiXCR on the reads. Among approximately 81,000 distinct CDR3 sequences listed, 20% to 30% were seen once. This specimen was CD8+ T cells from cultured PBMCs, taken from culture after CMV antigen stimulation. Every receptor here comes from a human donor in good health (CMV status not recorded). Some clones in this sample may be carry-over from other donors' samples.

The chain is built from TRBV28 and TRBJ2-5; 7 bases align to TRBD1. The germline V gene has CDR1 MDHEN and CDR2 SYDVKM. There are 16 residues in the CDR3. Trimming at V came to 5 bases and at J to 1 base, leaving 10 bases not matched to a gene. In nucleotides, the CDR3 is TGTGCCAGCAGTCAGGAAGGACAGGAGATCCAAGAGACCCAGTACTTC. Translation gives CASSQEGQEIQETQYF.

The gene calls are TRBV9 and TRBJ1-3; D ambiguous. The CDR3 runs 14 residues. The germline gives CDR1 SGDLS, CDR2 YYNGEE. V was clipped by 0 bases and J by 3 bases, with 7 bases between them. The CDR3 here is CASSVGLGGNTIYF. The CDR3 DNA sequence: TGTGCCAGCAGCGTAGGCCTTGGTGGAAACACCATATATTTT.

V and J are TRBV9 and TRBJ2-5; TRBD2 is a possible D gene (6 bases). The CDR3 spans 15 residues. Germline CDR1 is SGDLS and CDR2 is YYNGEE. Trimming shortened V by 0 bases and J by 4 bases, and 13 bases separated the two germline ends. CDR3 in amino acids: CASSVGNGGTETQYF. The CDR3 coding sequence is TGTGCCAGCAGCGTAGGAAATGGGGGGACAGAGACCCAGTACTTC.

This clonotype was seen a handful of times. V and J are TRBV12-3 or TRBV12-4 and TRBJ2-1, with TRBD1 as a possible D gene (5 bases). Trimming cost V 6 bases and J 8 bases, with 8 bases left between them. The CDR3 runs 11 residues. The CDR3 sequence is CASSRVDEQFF. The DNA for the CDR3 is TGTGCCAGCAGCAGGGTGGATGAGCAGTTCTTC.

This clonotype was observed a handful of times. This sequence joins TRBV9 and TRBJ1-5, with D tentatively TRBD1 (6 bases). This CDR3 has 15 residues. The germline V gene encodes CDR1 SGDLS and CDR2 YYNGEE. The V end was cut by 2 bases, the J end by 4 bases, with 13 bases between. CDR3 coding DNA: TGTGCCAGCAGCGTCTCAGGGGTGGGGAATCAGCCCCAGCATTTT. Its translation: CASSVSGVGNQPQHF. Supplemented by reference TRBV9 and TRBJ1-5, the full variable domain reads DSGVTQTPKHLITATGQRVTLRCSPRSGDLSVYWYQQSLDQGLQFLIQYYNGEERAKGNILERFSAQQFPDLHSELNLSSLELGDSALYFCASSVSGVGNQPQHFGDGTRLSIL.

This clonotype was seen a few times. The chain links TRBV5-6 to TRBJ2-2; D may be TRBD1 (5 bases). The CDR3 runs 13 residues. Trimming removed 5 bases from V and 4 bases from J, with 9 bases in between. Germline V gene sequence: CDR1 SGHDT, CDR2 YYEEEE. The CDR3 coding sequence is TGTGCCAGCAGAGAAGGGGTCACCGGGGAGCTGTTTTTT. Translation gives CASREGVTGELFF.

This clonotype has only a few counts. The chain combines TRBV29-1 with TRBJ1-1; D is possibly TRBD1 (5 bases). The V end was cut by 6 bases, the J end by 8 bases, with 22 bases between. Germline V gene data show CDR1 as SQVTM and CDR2 as ANQGSEA. The CDR3 covers 14 residues. The CDR3 nucleotides are TGCAGCGTGGGGGGGACGGTCGAATCGAAGGAAGCTTTCTTT. It yields the protein CSVGGTVESKEAFF.

This clonotype was found a few times. The chain combines TRBV7-7 with TRBJ2-3; unclear D gene. V shed 0 bases and J shed 9 bases, with 13 bases lying between them. This CDR3 spans 14 amino acids. CDR1 is SSHAT and CDR2 is FNYEAQ in the germline V gene (reference sequence). The CDR3 spells CASSLAGPPETQYF. The CDR3 DNA sequence: TGTGCCAGCAGCTTAGCAGGGCCCCCGGAGACGCAGTATTTT.